This section outlines one TCR beta chain sequence together with its context. As yet, its antigen is unknown. CDR1 is LNHDA and CDR2 is SQIVND in the germline V gene (reference sequence). J lost 2 bases, V lost 5 bases, and 4 bases had no gene match. This CDR3 has 15 residues. The data derive from a study of T cell responses to AZD1222 COVID-19 vaccine. Study-wide findings and caveats: Along spike, vaccine-associated CD4 TCRs were found throughout, with dominance at 160-218 and 743-854.

Data came from immunoSEQ multiplex PCR; TCRdb stores just in-frame clones and leaves some out. This sample has 150,000 to 200,000 clones, with around 87% found just once. Sequenced material: peripheral blood, taken on day 0 of AZD1222 vaccination. This receptor was obtained from an adult in good health. V usage is TRBV19 and J usage is TRBJ1-5; TRBD1 agrees at 9 bases. The CDR3 reads CASSSRQGGNQPQHF. The CDR3 coding sequence is TGTGCCAGTAGTTCCAGACAGGGGGGCAATCAGCCCCAGCATTTT.